These T cell receptor beta chains were read from a single sample in a study of T cell changes during pregnancy in multiple sclerosis. Sequenced by immunoSEQ multiplex PCR; TCRdb stores in-frame clones only, minus some. The sample has roughly 110,000 clones, about 93% seen once. The sequencing here drew on peripheral blood, taken in the third trimester of pregnancy. The receptor set was obtained from a female donor with multiple sclerosis, enrolled in a pregnancy study. The CDR3 runs from the conserved cysteine through the conserved F or W.

v_call cdr3_aa
TRBV28 CASSSPGGSNQPQHF
TRBV11-3 CASSDSDTGELFF
TRBV6-5 CASSYSGAGEDEELFF
TRBV5-8 CASSPTGYSNQPQHF
TRBV5-6 CASSLARWGPSNTGELFF
TRBV11-2 CASSLVRTGFYEQYF
TRBV5-1 CASSSGVSSYEQYF
TRBV19 CASKDGQGGIPQHF
TRBV5-5 CASRKTGGGEAFF
TRBV10-3 CAISENSANYGYTF
TRBV13 CASSSLDRQTQYF